The sample holds a few counts of the clone carrying this T cell receptor (beta chain). The antigen is unknown. The sample belongs to a study of brain metastases from non-small cell lung cancer. TCRdb's copy holds only in-frame clones and misses some; the assay was immunoSEQ multiplex PCR. The sample contains about 3,200 clones, roughly 79% of which appear only once. General observations from the study: TCR repertoires overlapped largely between brain metastases and matched primaries. Compared with their matched primary tumors, around 68% of brain metastases showed expanded T-cell clones.

The sequenced material came from primary lung tumor tissue. The sequence was obtained from a donor aged 40 or older with non-small cell lung cancer.

CDR3 nucleotides: TGTGCCAGCAGTTACTCATTCCAGGGCGGCTACGAGCAGTACTTC. It yields the protein CASSYSFQGGYEQYF. The rearrangement uses TRBV6-5 and TRBJ2-7; maybe TRBD1 (5 bases). Trimming stripped 0 bases from V and 3 bases from J, with 12 bases between. The germline gives CDR1 MNHEY, CDR2 SVGAGI. The CDR3 spans 15 residues.